This TCR beta chain was sequenced in a study of T cell changes during pregnancy in multiple sclerosis. Assay: immunoSEQ multiplex PCR; the TCRdb copy retains only in-frame clones and omits some. The table lists 10,000 to 15,000 clones, over 90% of them singletons. The CDR3 spans 15 residues. V lost 5 bases, J lost 4 bases, and 17 bases lay in between. In germline, CDR1 is SGHTA, CDR2 FQGNSA. This clone has only one observation. The receptor's source is a female donor with multiple sclerosis, enrolled in a pregnancy study. Sequencing used CD4+ T cells from peripheral blood mononuclear cells, obtained before pregnancy. The chain links TRBV7-2 to TRBJ1-2, with a tentative D call TRBD1 (6 bases). CDR3 DNA sequence: TGTGCCAGCAGCCCTAGGGGGGGAGGGCTCTATGGCTACACCTTC. It translates to CASSPRGGGLYGYTF.